A selection of T cell receptor beta chains follows, all from one sample in a study of lymphopenia after photon versus proton radiotherapy. Sequencing was performed with immunoSEQ multiplex PCR; in TCRdb, only in-frame clones are kept and a portion is missing. Among fewer than 20,000 clones listed, about 85% were seen once. Specimen: peripheral blood, collected from a patient treated with proton-based radiotherapy. The receptors stem from an older man with pancreatic cancer. CDR3s leave out the opening cysteine and the closing phenylalanine or tryptophan. Expanded clones get a size class; other rows say once, few or many, or leave the size out.

v_gene	abundance	j_gene	CDR3aa
TRBV2	-	TRBJ2-3	ASSSPKLAGGSTDTQY
TRBV11-3	-	TRBJ2-7	ASGTGSTGAYEQY
TRBV6-5	-	TRBJ2-1	ASRPPLGSGEQF
TRBV29-1	-	TRBJ2-3	SVGSGYRGFPDTQY
TRBV11-2	-	TRBJ2-5	ASGRQGVETQY
TRBV2	-	TRBJ2-7	ASSPSSNYYEQY
TRBV18	once	TRBJ2-2	ASSLQGNTGELF
TRBV5-5	-	TRBJ2-5	ASSALSGGRRETQY
TRBV6-5	-	TRBJ2-7	ASRTTGGHEQY
TRBV13	-	TRBJ2-1	ASSLGRAAGGADNEQF
TRBV19	once	TRBJ1-1	ASSTGQGALTAF